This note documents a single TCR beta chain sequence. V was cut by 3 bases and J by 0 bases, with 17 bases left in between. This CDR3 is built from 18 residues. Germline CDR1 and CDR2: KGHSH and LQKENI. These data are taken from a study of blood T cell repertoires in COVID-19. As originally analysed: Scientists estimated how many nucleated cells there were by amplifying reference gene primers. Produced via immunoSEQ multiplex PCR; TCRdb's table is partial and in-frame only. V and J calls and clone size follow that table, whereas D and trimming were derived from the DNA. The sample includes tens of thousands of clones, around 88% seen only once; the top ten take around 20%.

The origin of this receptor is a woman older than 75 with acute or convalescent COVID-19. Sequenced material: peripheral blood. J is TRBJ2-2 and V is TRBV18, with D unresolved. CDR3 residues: CASSPNPLSGSNTGELFF. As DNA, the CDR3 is TGTGCCAGCTCACCGAACCCTTTATCCGGGTCGAACACCGGGGAGCTGTTTTTT.